A single sample is the source of the 19 T cell receptor beta chains below, sequenced in a study of cytomegalovirus exposure and HLA in healthy donors. Libraries were prepared by immunoSEQ multiplex PCR; TCRdb keeps only in-frame clonotypes and omits some of them. The sample contains some 130,000 clones, less than 90% of which appear only once. Sequencing was done on a sample of PBMCs. These receptors originate from a man aged 18 to 35 in good health and CMV-seronegative.

This clone was detected many times. The genes are TRBV5-3 and TRBJ2-2; the match to TRBD2 covers 11 bases. TRBV5-3 is labeled an ORF, and its function is uncertain. The CDR3 contains 16 residues. Trimming at V came to 3 bases and at J to 1 base, leaving 2 bases not matched to a gene. This chain's CDR3 is CARSSGTSGNTGELFF. CDR3 nucleotide sequence: TGTGCCAGAAGCTCCGGGACTAGCGGGAACACCGGGGAGCTGTTTTTT.

This rearrangement joins TRBV12-5 to TRBJ2-1; TRBD1 might be the D (5 bases). Per germline, CDR1 LGHNT and CDR2 FRNRAP. The CDR3 is 14 amino acids. With 0 bases removed from V and 8 bases from J, the gap between germline ends came to 11 bases. CDR3 DNA: TGTGCTAGTGGTTTGGTATGGCAGGGCCATGAGCAGTTCTTC. Protein: CASGLVWQGHEQFF.

The rearrangement joins TRBV7-2 to TRBJ1-5; a weak D match, TRBD1 (5 bases). Trimming took off 1 base at V and 5 bases at J, with 9 bases between the two ends. The CDR3 length is 14 residues. Germline V CDR1 and CDR2: SGHTA, FQGNSA. Here the CDR3 reads CASSLVGTDQPQHF. The CDR3 DNA is TGTGCCAGCAGCTTAGTCGGGACTGATCAGCCCCAGCATTTT.

This chain uses TRBV27 with TRBJ1-2; 9 nucleotides match TRBD1. Germline CDR1 reads MNHEY; CDR2 reads SMNVEV (reference sequence). The CDR3 extends over 16 amino acids. After removal of 3 bases from V and 2 bases from J, the junction contained 7 bases not matched to a gene. CDR3 in amino acids: CASSFTLGTGNYGYTF. The CDR3 DNA reads TGTGCCAGCAGTTTCACCCTAGGGACAGGGAACTATGGCTACACCTTC.

V is TRBV20-1 and J is TRBJ2-7, with 9 bases matching TRBD1. Germline V gene lookup returns CDR1 DFQATT and CDR2 SNEGSKA (reference sequence). CDR3 length equals 10 residues. The CDR3 spells CRDRGHEQYF. As DNA, the CDR3 is TGCAGGGACAGGGGCCACGAGCAGTACTTC.

The chain joins TRBV4-1 to TRBJ2-3; 10 bases agree with TRBD2. Germline loops: CDR1 MGHRA, CDR2 YSYEKL. V shed 3 bases, J shed 3 bases, and the junction held 21 bases outside the gene matches. CDR3 length: 21 amino acids. CDR3 sequence (DNA): TGCGCCAGCAGCCATCTTCCAGGCGGGGCTAGCGGGGGCCGGGCGACAGATACGCAGTATTTT. Translated, it gives CASSHLPGGASGGRATDTQYF.

The chain joins TRBV27 to TRBJ1-4; unclear D gene. This CDR3 is built from 16 residues. Trimming removed 0 bases at V and 5 bases at J, with 13 bases between. The V gene's germline CDR1 is MNHEY and CDR2 SMNVEV (reference sequence). The CDR3: CASSLSKGAGNEKLFF. CDR3 coding DNA: TGTGCCAGCAGTTTATCGAAGGGAGCGGGGAATGAAAAACTGTTTTTT.

This clone was seen a single time. The V and J genes are TRBV6-5 and TRBJ2-7, with 8 bases lining up with TRBD2. In germline, CDR1 is MNHEY, CDR2 SVGAGI. The CDR3 runs to 15 residues. The V and J ends lost 2 bases and 2 bases, in that order; junction bases with no gene match: 5. The CDR3 loop reads CASSYGSGGPYEQYF. For the CDR3, the DNA is TGTGCCAGCAGTTACGGGTCGGGAGGGCCCTACGAGCAGTACTTC.

This clone was observed a handful of times. The chain recombines TRBV7-9 with TRBJ2-7; TRBD1 agrees at 9 bases. CDR3 length: 16 residues. Unmatched junction bases numbered 11, after V lost 6 bases and J lost 2 bases. In germline, CDR1 is SEHNR, CDR2 FQNEAQ (reference sequence). CDR3 region: CASSQPPGTGTYEQYF. The CDR3 DNA reads as TGTGCCAGCAGTCAACCACCCGGGACAGGGACCTACGAGCAGTACTTC.

V gene TRBV6-5 combines with J gene TRBJ2-6; TRBD2 is a possible D gene (6 bases). The V gene's germline CDR1 is MNHEY and CDR2 SVGAGI. Trimming took off 3 bases at V and 4 bases at J, with 10 bases between the two ends. CDR3 length equals 15 residues. The CDR3: CASSYGGPGANVLTF. The CDR3 DNA follows: TGTGCCAGCAGTTATGGAGGGCCCGGGGCCAACGTCCTGACTTTC.

This chain joins TRBV28 and TRBJ2-7; no reliable D call. Germline V gene data show CDR1 as MDHEN and CDR2 as SYDVKM. V gave up 1 base and J gave up 0 bases, with 25 bases separating them. This CDR3 region has 20 residues. The CDR3, as DNA: TGTGCCAGCAGTTTATCTGCCGGGTCGCCCTCACTTCCGAGCTCCTACGAGCAGTACTTC. Translated: CASSLSAGSPSLPSSYEQYF. Full variable domain (outside the CDR3, taken from reference TRBV28 and TRBJ2-7): DVKVTQSSRYLVKRTGEKVFLECVQDMDHENMFWYRQDPGLGLRLIYFSYDVKMKEKGDIPEGYSVSREKKERFSLILESASTNQTSMYLCASSLSAGSPSLPSSYEQYFGPGTRLTVT.

The count of this clone is one. The chain joins TRBV6-1 to TRBJ1-5, with TRBD1 as a possible D gene (5 bases). Per the germline V gene, CDR1 is MNHNS and CDR2 is SASEGT. Trimming pared 8 bases from V and 2 bases from J, leaving 16 bases between. The CDR3 has 15 residues. CDR3 DNA sequence: TGTGCCAGCGGGACCAGGGAGGCGGGCAATCAGCCCCAGCATTTT. Protein: CASGTREAGNQPQHF.

The chain couples TRBV27 to TRBJ1-6; D not certain. The V end was cut by 5 bases, the J end by 9 bases, with 17 bases between. The CDR3 runs to 15 residues. Per germline, CDR1 MNHEY and CDR2 SMNVEV (reference sequence). CDR3 loop: CASSPGRKRGSPLHF. The CDR3 nucleotides are TGTGCCAGCAGTCCCGGGAGAAAAAGAGGTTCACCCCTCCACTTT.

V gene TRBV5-1 combines with J gene TRBJ1-1; unclear D gene. V gave up 4 bases and J gave up 0 bases, with 16 bases separating them. Looked up from germline, CDR1 is SGHRS and CDR2 is YFSETQ. The CDR3 runs 16 residues. Here the CDR3 DNA reads TGCGCCAGCAGCCCCGACCCGACTATTATGAACACTGAAGCTTTCTTT. Translating gives CASSPDPTIMNTEAFF.

The chain links TRBV18 to TRBJ2-5, with TRBD2 matching over 13 bases. The CDR3 loop spans 17 amino acids. Germline CDR1 is KGHSH and CDR2 is LQKENI. V was clipped by 3 bases and J by 2 bases; unmatched bases: 6. CDR3 in amino acids: CASSPGLAGSWQETQYF. The CDR3, as DNA: TGTGCCAGCTCACCGGGACTAGCGGGATCTTGGCAAGAGACCCAGTACTTC.

This clone was seen more than once but under ten times. This rearrangement joins TRBV6-6 to TRBJ1-1, with unresolved D. Deletions cut 7 bases from V and 6 bases from J, with 15 bases between. Germline V gene lookup returns CDR1 MNHNY and CDR2 SVGAGI (reference sequence). The CDR3 has 13 amino acids. CDR3 residues: CASTRGLYAEAFF. CDR3 sequence (DNA): TGTGCCAGCACCCGAGGACTTTACGCTGAAGCTTTCTTT.

This clone came up a few times. The rearrangement links TRBV10-3 to TRBJ1-1; no definite D call. This CDR3 region has 12 residues. Germline V gives CDR1 ENHRY, CDR2 SYGVKD. The V and J ends lost 5 bases and 1 base respectively, with 5 bases between them. The DNA for the CDR3 is TGTGCCATCAGTTTACAGAACACTGAAGCTTTCTTT. This gives the protein CAISLQNTEAFF.

This clone has only one observation. V is TRBV10-3 and J is TRBJ2-1; TRBD2 might be the D (6 bases). Germline assignment: CDR1 ENHRY and CDR2 SYGVKD. This CDR3 is built from 12 residues. V was shortened by 9 bases and J by 5 bases, with 11 bases between the two germline ends. The CDR3 sequence is CAISGRDNEQFF. The CDR3 nucleotides read TGTGCCATAAGCGGGCGGGACAATGAGCAGTTCTTC.

The chain joins TRBV19 to TRBJ1-2, with 7 bases matching TRBD1. Germline CDR1 LNHDA, CDR2 SQIVND (reference sequence). After removal of 9 bases from V and 1 base from J, the junction contained 8 bases not matched to a gene. CDR3 length: 14 residues. DNA of the CDR3: TGTGCCAGCCGGGACAGAAGTATTAACTATGGCTACACCTTC. Amino acids: CASRDRSINYGYTF. Full variable domain (outside the CDR3, taken from reference TRBV19 and TRBJ1-2): DGGITQSPKYLFRKEGQNVTLSCEQNLNHDAMYWYRQDPGQGLRLIYYSQIVNDFQKGDIAEGYSVSREKKESFPLTVTSAQKNPTAFYLCASRDRSINYGYTFGSGTRLTVV.